What follows is one T cell receptor (beta chain) and its context. The antigen remains unidentified. V dropped 3 bases and J dropped 3 bases, with 10 bases sitting between them. The CDR3 consists of 14 residues. Germline CDR1 and CDR2: SGDLS and YYNGEE. PCR employed 60 Vbeta and 13 Jbeta primers. Using immunoSEQ multiplex PCR, the repertoire was profiled, and TCRdb retains in-frame clones only, with some absent. Of tens of thousands of clones in the sample, 75% to 85% were seen once. The data were obtained in a study of cytomegalovirus exposure and HLA in healthy donors. General observations from the study: In an earlier analysis, most TCR beta V segments were productive about 87% or about 30% of the time.

The chain has TRBV9 and TRBJ1-5, with a weak D call TRBD1 (5 bases). The sequenced material came from PBMCs. This sequence originates from a man aged 50 to 59 in good health and CMV-seropositive. The CDR3 nucleotides are TGTGCCAGCAGCGCTCTAGGGGTCAATCAGCCCCAGCATTTT. Its protein is CASSALGVNQPQHF.